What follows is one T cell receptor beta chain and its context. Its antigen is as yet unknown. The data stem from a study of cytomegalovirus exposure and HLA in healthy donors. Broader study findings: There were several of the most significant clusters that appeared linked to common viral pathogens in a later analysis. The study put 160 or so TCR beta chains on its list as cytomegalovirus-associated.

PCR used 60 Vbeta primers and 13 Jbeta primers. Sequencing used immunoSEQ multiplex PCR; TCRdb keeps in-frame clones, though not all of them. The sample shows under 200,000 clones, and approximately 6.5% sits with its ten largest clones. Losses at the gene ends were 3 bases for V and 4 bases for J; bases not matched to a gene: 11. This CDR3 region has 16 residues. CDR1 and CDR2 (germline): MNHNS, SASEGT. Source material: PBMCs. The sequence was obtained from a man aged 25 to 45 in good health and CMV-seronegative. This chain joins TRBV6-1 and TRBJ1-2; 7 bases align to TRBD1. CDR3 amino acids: CASSEFTGVAFYGYTF. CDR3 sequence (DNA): TGTGCCAGCAGTGAGTTTACAGGGGTTGCTTTCTATGGCTACACCTTC.